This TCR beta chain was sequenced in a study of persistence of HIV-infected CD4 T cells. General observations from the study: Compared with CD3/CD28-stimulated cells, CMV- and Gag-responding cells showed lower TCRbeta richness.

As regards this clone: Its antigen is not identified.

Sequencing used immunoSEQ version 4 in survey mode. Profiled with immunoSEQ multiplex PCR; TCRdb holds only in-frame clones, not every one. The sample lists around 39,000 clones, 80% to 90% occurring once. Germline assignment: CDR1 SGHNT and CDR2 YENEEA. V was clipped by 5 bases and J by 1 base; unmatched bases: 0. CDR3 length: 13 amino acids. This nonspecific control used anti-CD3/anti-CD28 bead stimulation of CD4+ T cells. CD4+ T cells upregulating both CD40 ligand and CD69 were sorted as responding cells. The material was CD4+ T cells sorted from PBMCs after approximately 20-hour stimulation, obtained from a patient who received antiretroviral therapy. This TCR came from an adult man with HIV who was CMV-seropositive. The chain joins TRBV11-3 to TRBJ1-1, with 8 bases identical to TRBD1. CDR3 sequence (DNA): TGTGCCAGCAGCGACAGGGGGAACACTGAAGCTTTCTTT. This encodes CASSDRGNTEAFF.